This passage covers 17 T cell receptor beta chains from one sample sequenced in a study of identical twins. From the 5' RACE reads, TCRdb called clonotypes with MiXCR, one entry per CDR3 protein. The sample comprises more than 250,000 distinct CDR3 sequences, under 9% of which are singletons, and less than 2.5% rests with the top ten. This sample was shared with a second study, whose subject was yellow fever vaccine responses in identical twins.

The material sequenced was memory (CD45RO+) T cells sorted from blood. Source of these receptors: a woman aged 18 to 35 in good health.

The chain recombines TRBV20-1 with TRBJ2-5, with 12 bases aligning to TRBD2. V shed 1 base and J 1 base; nucleotides not matched to a gene: 10. The CDR3 has 18 residues. From germline, CDR1 is DFQATT and CDR2 SNEGSKA (reference sequence). In DNA form, the CDR3 reads TGCAGTGCTAGAGCATTCGCGCTAGCGGGAGGGCCCCAAGAGACCCAGTACTTC. It specifies CSARAFALAGGPQETQYF.

This chain connects TRBV15 to TRBJ1-5; possibly TRBD1 for D (6 bases). CDR1 and CDR2 from the germline V gene are LNHNV and YYDKDF (reference sequence). V gave up 1 base and J gave up 5 bases, with 15 bases separating them. The CDR3 consists of 16 residues. The CDR3 reads CATSRAGRGGDQPQHF. For the CDR3, the DNA is TGTGCCACCAGCAGAGCGGGCAGGGGAGGGGATCAGCCCCAGCATTTT. The whole variable domain, remainder taken from reference TRBV15 and TRBJ1-5, is DAMVIQNPRYQVTQFGKPVTLSCSQTLNHNVMYWYQQKSSQAPKLLFHYYDKDFNNEADTPDNFQSRRPNTSFCFLDIRSPGLGDTAMYLCATSRAGRGGDQPQHFGDGTRLSIL.

Details on this clonotype: At one of its ends the junction is not consistent with the germline gene, which may arise from a read error. The chain links TRBV12-3 or TRBV12-4 to TRBJ1-6; 9 bases are shared with TRBD1. The CDR3 spans 18 residues. CDR3 coding DNA: TGCACCTTCAGTTCAGGGACAGGGCAGACCCGTATGAATTCACCCCTCCACTTT. Translating it yields CTFSSGTGQTRMNSPLHF.

This clonotype was seen repeatedly, ten times or more. J is TRBJ2-7 and V is TRBV7-9; D possibly corresponds to TRBD1 (6 bases). The germline V and J ends were trimmed by 4 bases and 1 base, with 14 bases remaining between them. The CDR3 consists of 15 residues. The germline V gene encodes CDR1 SEHNR and CDR2 FQNEAQ (reference sequence). The CDR3 nucleotides are TGTGCCAGCAGCTCCTCCGGGACACGTTCCTACGAGCAGTACGTC. Its translation is CASSSSGTRSYEQYV.

V gene TRBV28 combines with J gene TRBJ1-5, with TRBD1 matching over 7 bases. The germline CDR1 and CDR2 sequences are MDHEN and SYDVKM. The CDR3 runs 18 residues. Losses at the gene ends were 5 bases for V and 4 bases for J; bases not matched to a gene: 17. The CDR3 DNA follows: TGTGCCAGCAGTACGACAGGGCTGATAGAGGGCGTTAATCAGCCCCAGCATTTT. Its translation: CASSTTGLIEGVNQPQHF.

The chain carries TRBV18 and TRBJ2-4, with TRBD1 as a possible D gene (5 bases). The CDR3 has 13 residues. Germline V gives CDR1 KGHSH, CDR2 LQKENI. V lost 1 base and J lost 7, with 8 bases in between. CDR3 in amino acids: CASSPQRGNIQYF. DNA for the CDR3: TGTGCCAGCTCACCACAAAGGGGCAACATTCAGTACTTC.

This clonotype was counted only a few times. The rearrangement uses TRBV25-1 and TRBJ2-4; 8 bases match TRBD1. The V segment lost 5 bases and the J segment 3 bases; nucleotides outside the gene matches: 9. Germline loops: CDR1 MGHDK, CDR2 SYGVNS. This CDR3 has 16 amino acids. The CDR3 spells CASSPPGGVGKNIQYF. DNA for the CDR3: TGTGCCAGCAGTCCCCCAGGGGGCGTCGGCAAAAACATTCAGTACTTC.

V gene TRBV20-1 combines with J gene TRBJ2-7, with TRBD2 matching over 8 bases. Germline CDR1 is DFQATT and CDR2 is SNEGSKA (reference sequence). The J segment lost 6 bases and the V segment lost 0 bases, leaving 13 bases of the junction unmatched. The CDR3 runs to 16 residues. CDR3 loop: CSARDTTGGVIGEQYF. The CDR3 bases are TGCAGTGCTAGAGATACGACGGGAGGGGTTATCGGCGAGCAGTACTTC.

This chain links TRBV11-1 with TRBJ2-3, with TRBD1 identical over 7 bases. The CDR3 has 15 amino acids. J was trimmed by 0 bases and V by 5 bases; bases with no gene match: 5. Germline assignment: CDR1 SGHAT and CDR2 FQDESV (reference sequence). CDR3 in DNA: TGTGCCAGCAGCCGTTCGGGACAGAGCACAGATACGCAGTATTTT. This sequence encodes CASSRSGQSTDTQYF.

V gene TRBV19 combines with J gene TRBJ2-1; D perhaps matches TRBD2 (6 bases). The CDR3 is 18 residues long. The germline gives CDR1 LNHDA, CDR2 SQIVND (reference sequence). Trimming removed 4 bases at V and 0 bases at J, with 19 bases between. CDR3 region: CASSTSGSGLSSYNEQFF. DNA of the CDR3: TGTGCCAGTAGTACGTCTGGTAGCGGTTTAAGCTCCTACAATGAGCAGTTCTTC.

The rearrangement uses TRBV11-2 and TRBJ2-7, with 8 bases matching TRBD1. Germline V CDR1 and CDR2: SGHAT, FQNNGV. Trimming took 6 bases from V and 4 from J; bases not matched to a gene: 8. The CDR3 totals 14 residues. This CDR3 reads CASSPSQGAYEQYV. CDR3 DNA sequence: TGTGCCAGCAGTCCTTCGCAGGGGGCATACGAGCAGTACGTC.

The sample holds a few counts of this clonotype. The V and J genes are TRBV6-5 and TRBJ2-7; weak D call: TRBD1 (5 bases). This CDR3 is built from 14 residues. CDR1 and CDR2 (germline): MNHEY, SVGAGI. V was cut by 2 bases and J by 4 bases, with 12 bases left in between. The CDR3 region is CASSYHRRAYEQYF. Written as DNA, the CDR3 is TGTGCCAGCAGTTACCACAGGCGTGCATACGAGCAGTACTTC.

Points on this clonotype: A junction end diverges from the germline sequence, so it may reflect a read error. The V call is TRBV27, the J call TRBJ2-7; unclear D gene. The CDR3 spans 14 residues. Germline loops: CDR1 MNHEY, CDR2 SMNVEV (reference sequence). This chain's CDR3 is CPSSLSERSYEQYF. DNA for the CDR3: TGTCCCAGCAGTTTATCAGAGAGGTCCTACGAGCAGTACTTC.

The genes are TRBV5-1 and TRBJ1-2, with D unclear. CDR3 length equals 14 residues. Trimming took 2 bases from V and 4 from J, leaving 12 bases between them. Per germline, CDR1 SGHRS and CDR2 YFSETQ. CDR3 amino acids: CASSFPTGLYGYTF. The CDR3 nucleotides read TGCGCCAGCAGCTTCCCGACGGGCCTCTATGGCTACACCTTC.

As for this clonotype: This may be a read error, as it is one base from a much larger clone. The V call is TRBV10-1, the J call TRBJ2-3, with D hard to call. CDR3 size: 14 residues. The germline V gene encodes CDR1 WNHNN and CDR2 SYGVQD (reference sequence). CDR3 region: CASSAGLYTDTQNF. DNA of the CDR3: TGCGCCAGCAGCGCCGGGCTCTACACAGATACGCAGAATTTT.

There are many counts of this clonotype. The genes are TRBV6-1 and TRBJ2-3; TRBD1 aligns across 10 bases. The CDR3 totals 13 residues. V trimming: 8 bases; J trimming: 2 bases; junction bases outside the gene matches: 1. CDR1 is MNHNS, CDR2 SASEGT, per germline. CDR3 protein: CASGTGDTDTQYF. DNA for the CDR3: TGTGCCAGCGGGACAGGGGACACAGATACGCAGTATTTT.

In its sample, this clonotype was seen many times. This rearrangement joins TRBV3-1 to TRBJ2-3, with no clear D. CDR3 size: 16 residues. CDR1 LGHDT and CDR2 YNNKEL come from the germline V gene (reference sequence). The V and J ends lost 0 bases and 5 bases respectively, with 15 bases between them. The CDR3 region has the DNA TGTGCCAGCAGCCAAGATCTCGGGTTCTCTGGAGATACGCAGTATTTT. Protein product: CASSQDLGFSGDTQYF.